This TCR beta chain was profiled in a study of patients and donors after allogeneic stem cell transplantation. This clonotype has a handful of counts. TCRdb fed the RT-PCR reads into MiXCR, producing one record per CDR3 protein. The data hold 25,000 or so distinct CDR3 sequences, with about 8% observed a single time. Germline values: CDR1 WSHSY, CDR2 SAAADI. With 0 bases removed from V and 10 bases from J, the gap between germline ends came to 4 bases. This CDR3 comprises 11 residues. V and J are TRBV10-2 and TRBJ2-1; no firm D call. Sequencing input: blood, either unsorted or a sorted T cell fraction (not recorded which). This TCR was sampled from a human donor who was either an allogeneic HSCT recipient or a stem cell or donor lymphocyte infusion donor (not recorded which). It is not recorded whose cells these are; they may come from a transplant donor. In DNA, the CDR3 is TGCGCCAGCAGTGAGTCCAGGGAGCAGTTCTTC. It codes for CASSESREQFF.